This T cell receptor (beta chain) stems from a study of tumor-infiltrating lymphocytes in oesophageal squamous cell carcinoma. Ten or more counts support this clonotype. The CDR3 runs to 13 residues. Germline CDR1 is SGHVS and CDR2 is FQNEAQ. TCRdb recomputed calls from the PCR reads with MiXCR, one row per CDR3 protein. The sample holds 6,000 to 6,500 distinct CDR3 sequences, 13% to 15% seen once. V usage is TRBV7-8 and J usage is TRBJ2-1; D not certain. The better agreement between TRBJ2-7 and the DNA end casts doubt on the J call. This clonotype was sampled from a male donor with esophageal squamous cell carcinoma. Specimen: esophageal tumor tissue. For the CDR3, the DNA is TGTGCCAGCAGCTTACTGGTTTCCTACGAGCAGTACTTC. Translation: CASSLLVSYEQYF.